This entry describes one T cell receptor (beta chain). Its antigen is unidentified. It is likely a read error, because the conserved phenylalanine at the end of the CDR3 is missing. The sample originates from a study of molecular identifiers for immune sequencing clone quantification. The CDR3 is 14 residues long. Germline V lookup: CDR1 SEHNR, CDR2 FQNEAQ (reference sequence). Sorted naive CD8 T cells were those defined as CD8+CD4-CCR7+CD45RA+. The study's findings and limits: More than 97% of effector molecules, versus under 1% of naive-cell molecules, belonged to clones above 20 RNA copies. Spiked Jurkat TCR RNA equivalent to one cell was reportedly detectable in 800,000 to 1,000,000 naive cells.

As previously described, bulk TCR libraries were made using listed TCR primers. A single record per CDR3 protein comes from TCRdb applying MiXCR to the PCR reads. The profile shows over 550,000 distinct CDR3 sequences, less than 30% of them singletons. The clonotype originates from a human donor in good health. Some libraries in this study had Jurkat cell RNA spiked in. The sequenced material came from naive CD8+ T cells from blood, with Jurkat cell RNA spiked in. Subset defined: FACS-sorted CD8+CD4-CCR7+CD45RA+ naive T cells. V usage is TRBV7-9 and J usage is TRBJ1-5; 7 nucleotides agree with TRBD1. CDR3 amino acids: CASSPSGGYQPQHV. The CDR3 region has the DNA TGTGCCAGCAGCCCTTCAGGGGGTTATCAGCCGCAGCATGTT.